This note documents a single TCR beta chain sequence. These data come from a study of T cell changes during pregnancy in multiple sclerosis. The assay was immunoSEQ multiplex PCR, and TCRdb's table has in-frame clones only and misses some. The profile shows over 55,000 clones, around 87% of them singletons. The junction had 11 bases not matched to a gene; V was cut back by 4 bases and J by 0 bases. This CDR3 region has 17 residues. Per germline, CDR1 SGHDN and CDR2 FVKESK. The chain recombines TRBV14 with TRBJ1-2; 7 bases line up with TRBD1. This sequence originates from a human donor whose cells served as feeder cells for cultures in a pregnancy study. The sequencing sample was made of peripheral blood from another person, used as feeder cells. The CDR3, as DNA: TGTGCCAGCAGCCCCCTTGGTACGACAGGGACTAACTATGGCTACACCTTC. Residues: CASSPLGTTGTNYGYTF.